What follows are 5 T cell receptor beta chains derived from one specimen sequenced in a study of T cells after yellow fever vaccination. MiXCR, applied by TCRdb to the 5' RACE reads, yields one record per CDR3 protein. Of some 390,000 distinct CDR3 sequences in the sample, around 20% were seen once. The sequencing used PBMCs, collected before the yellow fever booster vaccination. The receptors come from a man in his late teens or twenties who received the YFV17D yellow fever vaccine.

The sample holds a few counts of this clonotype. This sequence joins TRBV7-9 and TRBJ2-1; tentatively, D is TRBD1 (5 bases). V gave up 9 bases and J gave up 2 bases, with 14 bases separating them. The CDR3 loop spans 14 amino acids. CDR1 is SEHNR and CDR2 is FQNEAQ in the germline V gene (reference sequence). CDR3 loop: CASEGHAAYNEQFF. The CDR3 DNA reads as TGTGCCAGTGAAGGACACGCCGCCTACAATGAGCAGTTCTTC. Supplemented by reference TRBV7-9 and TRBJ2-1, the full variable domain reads DTGVSQNPRHKITKRGQNVTFRCDPISEHNRLYWYRQTLGQGPEFLTYFQNEAQLEKSRLLSDRFSAERPKGSFSTLEIQRTEQGDSAMYLCASEGHAAYNEQFFGPGTRLTVL.

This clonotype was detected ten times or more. CDR3 amino acids: CSAEVGLAGPRGTQYF. CDR3 bases: TGCAGTGCCGAGGTGGGACTAGCGGGGCCACGGGGGACCCAGTACTTC. This sequence joins TRBV20-1 and TRBJ2-5; 13 bases are a match to TRBD2. Germline V gene lookup returns CDR1 DFQATT and CDR2 SNEGSKA (reference sequence). J gave up 7 bases and V 6 bases, and 14 bases lay outside the gene matches. There are 16 residues in the CDR3.

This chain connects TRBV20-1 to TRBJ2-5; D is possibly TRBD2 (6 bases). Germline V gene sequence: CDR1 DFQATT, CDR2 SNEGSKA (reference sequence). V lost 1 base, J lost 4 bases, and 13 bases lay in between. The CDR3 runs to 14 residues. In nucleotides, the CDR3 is TGCAGTGCTAGAGCCACATCAGCGGGAGAGACCCAGTACTTC. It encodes CSARATSAGETQYF.

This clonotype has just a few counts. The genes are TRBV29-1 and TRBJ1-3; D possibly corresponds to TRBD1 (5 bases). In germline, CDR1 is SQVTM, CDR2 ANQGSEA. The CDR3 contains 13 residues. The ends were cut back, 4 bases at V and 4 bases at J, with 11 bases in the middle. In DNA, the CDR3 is TGCAGCGTTGTCCTAGGACAAGGAAACACCATATATTTT. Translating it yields CSVVLGQGNTIYF.

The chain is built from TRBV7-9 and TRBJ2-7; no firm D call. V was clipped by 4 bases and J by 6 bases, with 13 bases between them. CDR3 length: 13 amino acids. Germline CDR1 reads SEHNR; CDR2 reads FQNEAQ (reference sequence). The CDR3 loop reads CASSSGGRGEQYV. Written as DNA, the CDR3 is TGTGCCAGCAGCTCCGGTGGTAGAGGCGAGCAGTACGTC.